This entry concerns a single T cell receptor (beta chain). What it recognizes is unknown. Losses at the gene ends were 7 bases for V and 7 bases for J; bases not matched to a gene: 4. The CDR3 extends over 11 amino acids. Germline V lookup: CDR1 SQVTM, CDR2 ANQGSEA. The record originates from a study of CD8 T cells in ankylosing spondylitis. General study findings and limits: Ankylosing spondylitis blood appeared to be characterized by a TCR beta motif of 7 to 9 highly homologous variants. Some motif variants were previously reported in reactive arthritis synovial fluid and blood.

TCRdb reprocessed the 5' RACE reads via MiXCR and lists one record per CDR3 protein. The data contain around 220,000 distinct CDR3 sequences, about 17% of them singletons. This sequence joins TRBV29-1 and TRBJ1-2, with 9 bases matching TRBD1. This clonotype was obtained from a male donor with ankylosing spondylitis. Source material: blood, either unsorted or a sorted T cell fraction (not recorded which). CDR3 coding DNA: TGCAGCGCAGGACAGGGGACTGGCTACACCTTC. It specifies CSAGQGTGYTF.